Following are 17 T cell receptor beta chains from one sample sequenced in a study of blood T cell repertoires in COVID-19 (dated by TCRdb to the early 2020s). Library preparation employed the immunoSEQ multiplex PCR assay. In TCRdb, the immuneACCESS table is reduced to in-frame sequences with V and J assigned. These tables do not hold every clone; where another copy was compared, an unresolved V gene accounts for under half, and the others remain unexplained. The sample data list over 80,000 clones, and nearly 90% of these were observed just once. Of the sample, roughly 8.7% is held by the ten largest clones. Sequenced: peripheral blood. The receptors stem from a man aged 50 to 60 with acute or convalescent COVID-19.

The chain carries TRBV7-2 and TRBJ1-2; 12 bases agree with TRBD1. CDR1 is SGHTA, CDR2 FQGNSA, per germline. J lost 4 bases, V lost 5 bases, and 11 bases had no gene match. The CDR3 totals 17 residues. For the CDR3, the DNA is TGTGCCAGCAGCCTCACCGGGACAGGGGGCTTAGGCTATGGCTACACCTTC. Translation: CASSLTGTGGLGYGYTF.

This chain connects TRBV25-1 to TRBJ2-2, with D unclear. The CDR3 has 14 amino acids. From germline, CDR1 is MGHDK and CDR2 SYGVNS. Trimming took 4 bases from V and 6 from J, leaving 12 bases between them. The CDR3 here is CASSAQFSSGELFF. The CDR3 DNA sequence: TGTGCCAGCAGTGCGCAGTTCTCGTCCGGGGAGCTGTTTTTT. Complete variable domain (other parts from reference TRBV25-1 and TRBJ2-2): EADIYQTPRYLVIGTGKKITLECSQTMGHDKMYWYQQDPGMELHLIHYSYGVNSTEKGDLSSESTVSRIRTEHFPLTLESARPSHTSQYLCASSAQFSSGELFFGEGSRLTVL.

This clone was seen just once. The V gene is TRBV6-6, the J gene TRBJ1-3; unclear D gene. The V gene's germline CDR1 is MNHNY and CDR2 SVGAGI (reference sequence). The V gene lost 6 bases and the J gene lost 0 bases, with 3 bases spanning the gap. The CDR3 is 12 amino acids. The DNA for the CDR3 is TGTGCCAGCAGCGGCTCTGGAAACACCATATATTTT. Its translation is CASSGSGNTIYF.

The J gene is TRBJ1-5, the V gene TRBV3-1 (or the pseudogene TRBV3-2); a weak D match, TRBD1 (6 bases). From germline, CDR1 is LGHDT and CDR2 YNNKEL (reference sequence). V gave up 2 bases and J gave up 8 bases, with 13 bases separating them. This CDR3 is built from 14 residues. This CDR3 is CASSQSGGREPQHF. The DNA for the CDR3 is TGTGCCAGCAGCCAATCGGGGGGCAGGGAGCCCCAGCATTTT.

The chain is built from TRBV7-2 and TRBJ2-3; TRBD2 might be the D (6 bases). Trimming cost V 6 bases and J 9 bases, with 16 bases left between them. Germline V gene sequence: CDR1 SGHTA, CDR2 FQGNSA. CDR3 length: 13 residues. The CDR3 DNA reads as TGTGCCAGCAGAAGGCTAGCGCGGGACACGCAGTATTTT. The encoded protein is CASRRLARDTQYF.

V is TRBV24-1 and J is TRBJ2-2, with TRBD2 matching 9 bases. The germline gives CDR1 KGHDR, CDR2 SFDVKD. J was trimmed by 6 bases and V by 3 bases; bases with no gene match: 7. There are 16 residues in the CDR3. The CDR3 region has the DNA TGTGCCACCAGTGATAGTAGCGCGGGGGGGCCCGGGGAGCTGTTTTTT. Its protein is CATSDSSAGGPGELFF.

The rearrangement uses TRBV5-8 and TRBJ2-1; TRBD2 is a possible D gene (6 bases). This CDR3 spans 13 amino acids. Deletions cut 2 bases from V and 9 bases from J, with 12 bases between. Germline loops: CDR1 SGHTS, CDR2 YDEGEE. The CDR3, as DNA: TGTGCCAGCAGCTTTCGGGAGAGGGCTGAGCAGTTCTTC. This codes for CASSFRERAEQFF.

The gene calls are TRBV5-4 and TRBJ1-2; 7 positions agree with TRBD1. Germline V gene data show CDR1 as SGHNT and CDR2 as YYREEE (reference sequence). This CDR3 is built from 13 residues. J gave up 1 base and V 4 bases, and 1 base lay outside the gene matches. The CDR3: CASSGQDNYGYTF. CDR3 bases: TGTGCCAGCAGCGGACAGGATAACTATGGCTACACCTTC.

The J gene is TRBJ2-7, the V gene TRBV19, with a tentative D call TRBD2 (6 bases). CDR1 and CDR2 from the germline V gene are LNHDA and SQIVND (reference sequence). Trimming shortened V by 1 base and J by 3 bases, and 10 bases separated the two germline ends. This CDR3 has 14 amino acids. The CDR3 coding sequence is TGTGCCAGTAGTATAGTTGGGGGGATCTACGAGCAGTACTTC. This sequence encodes CASSIVGGIYEQYF.

J is TRBJ2-4 and V is TRBV7-2, with D possibly matching TRBD2 (5 bases). The CDR3 sequence is 13 residues long. V shed 5 bases and J shed 8 bases, with 13 bases lying between them. CDR1 and CDR2 (germline): SGHTA, FQGNSA. CDR3 sequence reads: CASSPRVFYIQYF. The CDR3 DNA is TGTGCCAGCAGCCCGAGGGTTTTCTACATTCAGTACTTC.

V gene TRBV5-1 combines with J gene TRBJ1-1; 7 bases align to TRBD1. Per the germline V gene, CDR1 is SGHRS and CDR2 is YFSETQ. V was clipped by 0 bases and J by 8 bases; unmatched bases: 4. This CDR3 is 13 amino acids long. Here the CDR3 reads CASSLVVGGEAFF. The CDR3 DNA follows: TGCGCCAGCAGCTTGGTTGTAGGGGGCGAAGCTTTCTTT.

This sequence joins TRBV5-4 and TRBJ1-1, with D unclear. V was pared by 1 base and J by 2 bases, with 9 bases between. CDR3 size: 14 residues. CDR1 and CDR2 (germline): SGHNT, YYREEE (reference sequence). CDR3 loop: CASSLSRTNTEAFF. In DNA, the CDR3 is TGTGCCAGCAGCTTGAGCCGGACTAACACTGAAGCTTTCTTT. Full variable domain (remainder filled in from reference TRBV5-4 and TRBJ1-1): ETGVTQSPTHLIKTRGQQVTLRCSSQSGHNTVSWYQQALGQGPQFIFQYYREEENGRGNFPPRFSGLQFPNYSSELNVNALELDDSALYLCASSLSRTNTEAFFGQGTRLTVV.

The rearrangement uses TRBV5-5 and TRBJ1-5, with 7 bases aligning to TRBD1. The germline V gene encodes CDR1 SGHKS and CDR2 YYEKEE (reference sequence). This CDR3 comprises 19 residues. V trimming: 4 bases; J trimming: 1 base; junction bases outside the gene matches: 17. The CDR3 spells CASSKTFADRVLSNQPQHF. The CDR3 region has the DNA TGTGCCAGCAGCAAGACTTTCGCCGACAGGGTACTGAGCAATCAGCCCCAGCATTTT.

The table lists this clone with a count of one. The chain is built from TRBV5-4 and TRBJ1-6; 7 bases match TRBD1. J was trimmed by 9 bases and V by 0 bases; bases with no gene match: 3. The CDR3 is 14 amino acids. Germline V gene lookup returns CDR1 SGHNT and CDR2 YYREEE (reference sequence). The CDR3 DNA is TGTGCCAGCAGCTTGGTACAGGGGAGTTCACCCCTCCACTTT. It specifies CASSLVQGSSPLHF.

This chain connects TRBV7-9 to TRBJ2-1, with 10 bases lining up with TRBD1. The CDR3 totals 15 residues. The germline gives CDR1 SEHNR, CDR2 FQNEAQ (reference sequence). V gave up 5 bases and J gave up 0 bases; unmatched junction bases: 1. Here the CDR3 reads CASSRDRGSYNEQFF. Written as DNA, the CDR3 is TGTGCCAGCAGCAGGGACAGGGGCTCCTACAATGAGCAGTTCTTC.

CDR3 DNA sequence: TGTGCCAGCAGCGCTCGGGGACAGGCAGATACGCAGTATTTT. It yields the protein CASSARGQADTQYF. The V gene is TRBV5-4, the J gene TRBJ2-3; 8 bases agree with TRBD1. The CDR3 extends over 14 amino acids. Germline CDR1 SGHNT, CDR2 YYREEE (reference sequence). Trimming took 4 bases from V and 4 from J; bases not matched to a gene: 5.

The rearrangement joins TRBV18 to TRBJ1-2, with D perhaps matching TRBD1 (5 bases). With 2 bases removed from V and 3 bases from J, the gap between germline ends came to 16 bases. Per the germline V gene, CDR1 is KGHSH and CDR2 is LQKENI. The CDR3 runs to 16 residues. CDR3 residues: CASSPVTGGGDYGYTF. The DNA for the CDR3 is TGTGCCAGCTCACCAGTTACAGGCGGGGGTGACTATGGCTACACCTTC. The whole variable domain, remainder taken from reference TRBV18 and TRBJ1-2, is NAGVMQNPRHLVRRRGQEARLRCSPMKGHSHVYWYRQLPEEGLKFMVYLQKENIIDESGMPKERFSAEFPKEGPSILRIQQVVRGDSAAYFCASSPVTGGGDYGYTFGSGTRLTVV.